Listed below are T cell receptor beta chains from one sample, sequenced in a study of shared T cell receptors in the human thymus. Here immunoSEQ multiplex PCR was the method, and the copy in TCRdb shows in-frame clones only, minus some. This table has about 730,000 clones, approximately 83% appearing once. These data also formed part of another study, on human thymus T cells.

Sequences were obtained from thymocytes. The receptors derive from a girl in the first two years of life with a congenital heart defect. Both conserved end residues are part of each CDR3. The D gene is left open where the match is weak. Part of the rows lack a size; the others show once, few, many or a class for expanded clones.

v_call	j_call	clone_size	d_call	cdr3_aa	cdr3_nt
TRBV9	TRBJ1-5	.	TRBD1	CASSSTGLYQPQHF	TGTGCCAGCAGCTCGACAGGGCTTTATCAGCCCCAGCATTTT
TRBV5-1	TRBJ1-2	.	.	CASSFSGRYGYTF	TGCGCCAGCAGCTTTTCAGGAAGATATGGCTACACCTTC
TRBV19	TRBJ2-2	.	.	CASSRPRFKRTNTGELFF	TGTGCCAGTAGCCGACCCCGATTTAAGCGGACGAACACCGGGGAGCTGTTTTTT
TRBV27	TRBJ1-5	.	TRBD1	CASSYRTGNQPQHF	TGTGCCAGCAGTTACAGGACAGGGAATCAGCCCCAGCATTTT
TRBV14	TRBJ1-2	.	TRBD1	CASSQETRDRVDGYTF	TGTGCCAGCAGCCAAGAGACGAGGGACAGGGTGGATGGCTACACCTTC
TRBV7-2	TRBJ1-1	.	TRBD1	CASSLTGGGTEAFF	TGTGCCAGCAGCTTAACAGGGGGCGGAACTGAAGCTTTCTTT
TRBV5-5	TRBJ1-2	.	TRBD1	CASSMPQGSANGYTF	TGTGCCAGCAGCATGCCACAGGGGTCAGCAAATGGCTACACCTTC
TRBV19	TRBJ2-7	few	TRBD1	CASSRDRLAYEQYF	TGTGCCAGTAGCCGGGACAGGCTAGCCTACGAGCAGTACTTC
TRBV14	TRBJ1-2	.	TRBD1	CASSQGFNRIGTGDYGYTF	TGTGCCAGCAGCCAAGGGTTCAACCGTATTGGGACAGGGGACTATGGCTACACCTTC
TRBV10-3	TRBJ1-4	once	TRBD1	CAISADRVKKLFF	TGTGCCATCAGTGCAGACAGGGTGAAAAAACTGTTTTTT
TRBV28	TRBJ2-7	once	.	CASSPTHITPFQGSYEQYF	TGTGCCAGCAGTCCTACCCACATAACCCCCTTTCAGGGGTCCTACGAGCAGTACTTC
TRBV28	TRBJ2-7	.	.	CASSLMAPLFIGSTGGPIYEQYF	TGTGCCAGCAGTTTGATGGCCCCGCTGTTTATCGGTTCGACAGGTGGCCCTATATACGAGCAGTACTTC
TRBV6-5	TRBJ2-7	once	.	CASSFRTEQYF	TGTGCCAGCAGTTTCCGGACAGAGCAGTACTTC
TRBV20-1	TRBJ1-1	.	TRBD1	CSARQGEAFF	TGCAGTGCGAGACAGGGAGAAGCTTTCTTT
TRBV10-3	TRBJ2-7	once	TRBD1	CAISEDPGQVPYAIYEQYF	TGTGCCATCAGTGAAGACCCGGGACAGGTCCCATACGCAATCTACGAGCAGTACTTC
TRBV4-1	TRBJ2-7	few	.	CASSQGIGQGSYEQYF	TGCGCCAGCAGCCAAGGAATTGGGCAGGGCTCCTACGAGCAGTACTTC
TRBV4-1	TRBJ1-1	.	.	CASSQVAERRLNTEAFF	TGCGCCAGCAGCCAAGTGGCGGAGAGACGACTAAACACTGAAGCTTTCTTT
TRBV5-1	TRBJ2-1	.	TRBD2	CASSSGPSGGDYNEQFF	TGCGCCAGCAGCTCGGGTCCTAGCGGGGGGGATTACAATGAGCAGTTCTTC
TRBV30	TRBJ1-4	.	TRBD1	CAWKGTGPEKLFF	TGTGCCTGGAAGGGGACAGGGCCGGAAAAACTGTTTTTT
TRBV25-1	TRBJ2-5	.	.	CASSAQETQYF	TGTGCCAGCAGTGCGCAAGAGACCCAGTACTTC
TRBV5-1	TRBJ2-7	.	.	CASSLDREGYEQYF	TGCGCCAGCAGCTTGGACAGGGAAGGCTACGAGCAGTACTTC
TRBV5-4	TRBJ2-2	.	TRBD2	CASSLGRGGLHGELFF	TGTGCCAGCAGCTTGGGACGCGGGGGGTTACACGGGGAGCTGTTTTTT
TRBV19	TRBJ1-1	once	.	CASSWDLNTEAFF	TGTGCCAGTAGTTGGGACTTGAACACTGAAGCTTTCTTT
TRBV7-2	TRBJ2-7	once	.	CASKPFAGSGKQYF	TGTGCCAGCAAACCCTTTGCGGGGTCGGGGAAGCAGTACTTC
TRBV6-6	TRBJ1-2	.	TRBD1	CASSYPRDRMVYGYTF	TGTGCCAGCAGTTACCCCAGGGACAGGATGGTATATGGCTACACCTTC
TRBV19	TRBJ1-2	.	.	CASSIGAGRIYGYTF	TGTGCCAGTAGTATAGGTGCGGGGAGGATCTATGGCTACACCTTC
TRBV28	TRBJ1-1	.	.	CASSCTGTEAFF	TGTGCCAGCAGTTGTACAGGGACTGAAGCTTTCTTT
TRBV30	TRBJ1-5	.	.	CALSQGSNQPQHF	TGTGCCCTCTCTCAGGGGTCCAATCAGCCCCAGCATTTT
TRBV6-1	TRBJ2-3	few	TRBD2	CASSEGTSGGLRTDTQYF	TGTGCCAGCAGTGAAGGGACTAGCGGGGGGCTCCGCACAGATACGCAGTATTTT
TRBV6-1	TRBJ1-2	.	TRBD1	CASSAQQGGAGYGYTF	TGTGCCAGCAGTGCTCAACAGGGGGGCGCCGGCTATGGCTACACCTTC
TRBV10-1	TRBJ2-5	.	.	CASSDQASGWETQYF	TGCGCCAGCAGTGACCAGGCTTCGGGGTGGGAGACCCAGTACTTC
TRBV7-9	TRBJ1-2	once	TRBD1	CASSRHLGTGLGGYTF	TGTGCCAGCAGCCGCCACCTCGGGACAGGGCTCGGGGGCTACACCTTC
TRBV6-1	TRBJ1-2	.	TRBD1	CASRTRGQRYGYTF	TGTGCCAGCAGGACTCGGGGACAGAGATATGGCTACACCTTC
TRBV7-2	TRBJ1-6	.	.	CASSSGRVSSPLHF	TGTGCCAGCAGCTCCGGCAGGGTCAGCTCACCCCTCCACTTT
TRBV5-1	TRBJ1-2	once	TRBD1	CASSLARDRTNYGYTF	TGCGCCAGCAGCTTGGCGAGGGACAGGACTAACTATGGCTACACCTTC
TRBV10-3	TRBJ2-2	.	TRBD1	CAISENGTGCTGELFF	TGTGCCATCAGTGAGAATGGGACAGGGTGTACCGGGGAGCTGTTTTTT
TRBV10-2	TRBJ2-4	.	TRBD1	CASRAEVGTGNPHSIQYF	TGCGCCAGCAGGGCTGAAGTGGGGACAGGGAACCCCCATTCCATTCAGTACTTC
TRBV7-6	TRBJ2-5	once	TRBD1	CASSLGQGETQYF	TGTGCCAGCAGCCTGGGACAGGGGGAGACCCAGTACTTC
TRBV27	TRBJ2-3	once	TRBD2	CASSLVSSGGPFF	TGTGCCAGCAGTTTAGTGTCTAGCGGGGGGCCCTTTTTT
TRBV5-1	TRBJ2-2	few	TRBD1	CASSLARQGVIELFF	TGCGCCAGCAGCTTGGCCCGACAGGGTGTCATAGAGCTGTTTTTT
TRBV6-6	TRBJ1-6	few	TRBD1	CASSYGAGGLGSPLHF	TGTGCCAGCAGTTACGGAGCAGGGGGCTTGGGATCACCCCTCCACTTT
TRBV27	TRBJ1-1	few	TRBD1	CASSYRTGRNTEAFF	TGTGCCAGCAGCTATAGGACAGGGAGGAACACTGAAGCTTTCTTT
TRBV6-1	TRBJ1-1	.	TRBD1	CASRRQGGTEAFF	TGTGCCAGCAGACGACAGGGGGGTACTGAAGCTTTCTTT
TRBV25-1	TRBJ2-5	.	.	CASSACGEQETQYF	TGTGCCAGCAGTGCCTGTGGAGAGCAAGAGACCCAGTACTTC
TRBV2	TRBJ1-1	.	.	CASSARQGETEAFF	TGTGCCAGCAGTGCGAGGCAGGGTGAAACTGAAGCTTTCTTT
TRBV4-1	TRBJ2-5	.	.	CASSRSIRETQYF	TGCGCCAGCAGCCGTTCTATCAGGGAGACCCAGTACTTC
TRBV27	TRBJ1-2	.	.	CASSFRQGWHGYTF	TGTGCCAGCAGTTTTCGCCAGGGATGGCACGGCTACACCTTC
TRBV5-1	TRBJ2-5	.	.	CASSDGDAGLLETQYF	TGCGCCAGCAGCGACGGGGATGCTGGGTTGCTAGAGACCCAGTACTTC
TRBV19	TRBJ2-1	.	.	CASSIGGRDPNEQFF	TGTGCCAGTTCCATAGGGGGTCGGGACCCAAATGAGCAGTTCTTC